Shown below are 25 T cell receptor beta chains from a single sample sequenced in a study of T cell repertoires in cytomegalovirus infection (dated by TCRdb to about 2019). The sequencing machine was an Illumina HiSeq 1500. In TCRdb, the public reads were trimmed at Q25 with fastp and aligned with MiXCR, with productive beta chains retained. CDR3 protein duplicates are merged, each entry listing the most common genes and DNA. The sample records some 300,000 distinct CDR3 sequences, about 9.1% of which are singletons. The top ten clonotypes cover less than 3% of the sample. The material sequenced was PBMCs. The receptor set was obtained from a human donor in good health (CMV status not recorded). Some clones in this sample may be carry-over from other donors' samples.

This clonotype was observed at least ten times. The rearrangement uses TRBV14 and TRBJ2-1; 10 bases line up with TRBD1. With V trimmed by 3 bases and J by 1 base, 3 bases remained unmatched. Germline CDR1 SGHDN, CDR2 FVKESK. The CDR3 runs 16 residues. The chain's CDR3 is CASSHPGQGSYNEQFF. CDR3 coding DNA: TGTGCCAGCAGCCACCCGGGACAGGGGTCCTACAATGAGCAGTTCTTC. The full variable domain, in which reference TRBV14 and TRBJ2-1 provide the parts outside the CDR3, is EAGVTQFPSHSVIEKGQTVTLRCDPISGHDNLYWYRRVMGKEIKFLLHFVKESKQDESGMPNNRFLAERTGGTYSTLKVQPAELEDSGVYFCASSHPGQGSYNEQFFGPGTRLTVL.

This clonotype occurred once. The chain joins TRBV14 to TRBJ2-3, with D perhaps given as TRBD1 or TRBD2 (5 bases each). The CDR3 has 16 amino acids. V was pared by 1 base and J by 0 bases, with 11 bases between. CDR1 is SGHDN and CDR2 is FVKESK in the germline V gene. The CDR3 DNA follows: TGTGCCAGCAGCCAAGTCCCGGGACGAAGCACAGATACGCAGTATTTT. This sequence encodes CASSQVPGRSTDTQYF.

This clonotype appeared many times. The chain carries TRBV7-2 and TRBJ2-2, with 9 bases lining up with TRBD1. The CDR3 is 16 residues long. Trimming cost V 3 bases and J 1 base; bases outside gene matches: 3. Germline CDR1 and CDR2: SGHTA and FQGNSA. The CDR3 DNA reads TGTGCCAGCAGCTTCGGGGGACAGGGGAACACCGGGGAGCTGTTTTTT. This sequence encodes CASSFGGQGNTGELFF.

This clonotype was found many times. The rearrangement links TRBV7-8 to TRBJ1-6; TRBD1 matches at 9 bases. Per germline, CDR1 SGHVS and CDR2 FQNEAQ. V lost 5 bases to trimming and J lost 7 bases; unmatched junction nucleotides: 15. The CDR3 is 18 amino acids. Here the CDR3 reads CASSPSNPGTGRNSPLHF. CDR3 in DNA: TGTGCCAGCAGCCCTTCTAACCCCGGGACAGGGCGGAATTCACCCCTCCACTTT.

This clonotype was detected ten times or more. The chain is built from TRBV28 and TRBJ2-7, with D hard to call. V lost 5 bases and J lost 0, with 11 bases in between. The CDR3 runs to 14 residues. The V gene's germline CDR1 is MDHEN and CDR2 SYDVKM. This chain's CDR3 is CASSPGLSSYEQYV. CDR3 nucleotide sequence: TGTGCCAGCAGTCCGGGCCTAAGCTCCTACGAGCAGTACGTC.

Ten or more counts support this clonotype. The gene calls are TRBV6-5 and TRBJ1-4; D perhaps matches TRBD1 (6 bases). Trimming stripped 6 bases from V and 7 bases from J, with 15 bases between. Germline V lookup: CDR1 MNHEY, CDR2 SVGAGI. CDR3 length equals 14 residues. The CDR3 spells CASSGTPAGEKLFF. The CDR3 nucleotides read TGTGCCAGCAGCGGGACACCGGCGGGTGAAAAACTGTTTTTT.

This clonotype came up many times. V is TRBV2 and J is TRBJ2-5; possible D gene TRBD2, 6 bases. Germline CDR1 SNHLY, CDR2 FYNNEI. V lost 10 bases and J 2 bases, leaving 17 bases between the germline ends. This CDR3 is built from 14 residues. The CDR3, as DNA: TGTGCCACCCGGAGGGTCAAAAGACAAGAGACCCAGTACTTC. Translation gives CATRRVKRQETQYF.

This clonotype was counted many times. CDR3 in amino acids: CASSLGVRLGTYEQYF. CDR3 bases: TGCGCCAGCAGCTTGGGTGTCCGTTTGGGTACCTACGAGCAGTACTTC. V and J are TRBV5-1 and TRBJ2-7; no reliable D call. CDR3 length: 16 amino acids. The ends were cut back, 0 bases at V and 2 bases at J, with 15 bases in the middle. Germline V CDR1 and CDR2: SGHRS, YFSETQ.

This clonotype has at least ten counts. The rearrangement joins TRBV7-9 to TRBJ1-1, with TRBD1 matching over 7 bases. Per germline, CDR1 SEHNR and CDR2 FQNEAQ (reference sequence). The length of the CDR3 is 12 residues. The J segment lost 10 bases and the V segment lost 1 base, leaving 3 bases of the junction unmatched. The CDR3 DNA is TGTGCCAGCAGCTTAGAGGCAGGGGGAGCTTTCTTT. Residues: CASSLEAGGAFF.

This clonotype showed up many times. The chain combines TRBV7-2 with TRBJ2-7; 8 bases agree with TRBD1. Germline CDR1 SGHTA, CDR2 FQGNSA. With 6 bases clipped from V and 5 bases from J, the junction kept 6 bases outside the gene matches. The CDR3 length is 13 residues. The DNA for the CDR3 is TGTGCCAGCAGACGGACAGGGTCGGACGAGCAGTACTTC. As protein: CASRRTGSDEQYF. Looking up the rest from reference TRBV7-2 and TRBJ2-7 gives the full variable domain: GAGVSQSPSNKVTEKGKDVELRCDPISGHTALYWYRQSLGQGLEFLIYFQGNSAPDKSGLPSDRFSAERTGGSVSTLTIQRTQQEDSAVYLCASRRTGSDEQYFGPGTRLTVT.

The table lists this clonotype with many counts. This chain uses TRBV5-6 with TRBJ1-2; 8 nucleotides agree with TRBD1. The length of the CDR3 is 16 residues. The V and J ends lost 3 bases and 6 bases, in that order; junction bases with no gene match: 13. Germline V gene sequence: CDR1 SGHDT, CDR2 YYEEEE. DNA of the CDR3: TGTGCCAGCAGCTACCGGGACAGGACCTTCTTGGATGGCTACACCTTC. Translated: CASSYRDRTFLDGYTF. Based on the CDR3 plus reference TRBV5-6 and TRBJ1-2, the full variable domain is DAGVTQSPTHLIKTRGQQVTLRCSPKSGHDTVSWYQQALGQGPQFIFQYYEEEERQRGNFPDRFSGHQFPNYSSELNVNALLLGDSALYLCASSYRDRTFLDGYTFGSGTRLTVV.

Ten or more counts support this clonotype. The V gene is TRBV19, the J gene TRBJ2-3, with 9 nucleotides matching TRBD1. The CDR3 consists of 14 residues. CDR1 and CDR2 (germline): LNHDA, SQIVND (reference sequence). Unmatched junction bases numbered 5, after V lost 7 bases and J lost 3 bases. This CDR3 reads CASIPDRGTDTQYF. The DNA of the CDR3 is TGTGCCAGTATACCGGACAGGGGAACAGATACGCAGTATTTT.

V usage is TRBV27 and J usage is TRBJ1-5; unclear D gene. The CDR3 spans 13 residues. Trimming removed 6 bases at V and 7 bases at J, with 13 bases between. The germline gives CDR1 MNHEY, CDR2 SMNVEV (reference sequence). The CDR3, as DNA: TGTGCCAGCAGCCCAACGTGGGGACAGCCCCAGCATTTT. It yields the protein CASSPTWGQPQHF.

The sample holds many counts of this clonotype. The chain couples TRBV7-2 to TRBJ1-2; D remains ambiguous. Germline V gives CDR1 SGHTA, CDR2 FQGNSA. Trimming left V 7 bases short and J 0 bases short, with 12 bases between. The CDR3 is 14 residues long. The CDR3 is CASIRGGSNYGYTF. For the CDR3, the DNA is TGTGCCAGCATACGGGGAGGGTCTAACTATGGCTACACCTTC. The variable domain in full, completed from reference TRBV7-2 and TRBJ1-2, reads GAGVSQSPSNKVTEKGKDVELRCDPISGHTALYWYRQSLGQGLEFLIYFQGNSAPDKSGLPSDRFSAERTGGSVSTLTIQRTQQEDSAVYLCASIRGGSNYGYTFGSGTRLTVV.

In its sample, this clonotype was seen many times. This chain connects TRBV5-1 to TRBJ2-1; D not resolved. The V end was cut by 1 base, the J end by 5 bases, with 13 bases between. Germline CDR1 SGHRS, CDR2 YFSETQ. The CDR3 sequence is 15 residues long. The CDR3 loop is CASSLTGPVDNEQFF. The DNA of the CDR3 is TGCGCCAGCAGCTTGACCGGGCCCGTCGACAATGAGCAGTTCTTC.

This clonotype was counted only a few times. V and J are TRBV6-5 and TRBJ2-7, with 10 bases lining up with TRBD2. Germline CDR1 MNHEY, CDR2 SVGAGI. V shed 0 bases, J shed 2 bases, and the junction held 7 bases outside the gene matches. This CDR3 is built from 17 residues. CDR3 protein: CASSYSPGLASPYEQYF. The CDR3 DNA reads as TGTGCCAGCAGTTACTCCCCGGGACTAGCGAGTCCCTACGAGCAGTACTTC.

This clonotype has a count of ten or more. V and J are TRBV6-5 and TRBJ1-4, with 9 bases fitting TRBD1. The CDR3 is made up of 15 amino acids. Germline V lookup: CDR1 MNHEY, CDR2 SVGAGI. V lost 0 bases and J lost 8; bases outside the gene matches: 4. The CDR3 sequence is CASSYSGTGREKLFF. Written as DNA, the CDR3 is TGTGCCAGCAGTTACTCCGGGACAGGGCGGGAAAAACTGTTTTTT.

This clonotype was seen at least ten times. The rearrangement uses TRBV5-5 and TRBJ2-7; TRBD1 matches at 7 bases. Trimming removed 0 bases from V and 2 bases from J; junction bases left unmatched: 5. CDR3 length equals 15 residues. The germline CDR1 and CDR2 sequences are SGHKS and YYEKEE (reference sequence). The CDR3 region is CASSLATDRAYEQYF. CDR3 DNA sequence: TGTGCCAGCAGCTTGGCCACCGACAGGGCCTACGAGCAGTACTTC.

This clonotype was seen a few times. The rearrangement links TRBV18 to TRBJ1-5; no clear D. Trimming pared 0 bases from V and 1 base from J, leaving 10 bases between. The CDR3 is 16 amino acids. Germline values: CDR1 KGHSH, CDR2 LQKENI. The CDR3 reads CASSPPNSPSNQPQHF. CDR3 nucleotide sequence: TGTGCCAGCTCACCACCGAACAGTCCCAGCAATCAGCCCCAGCATTTT.

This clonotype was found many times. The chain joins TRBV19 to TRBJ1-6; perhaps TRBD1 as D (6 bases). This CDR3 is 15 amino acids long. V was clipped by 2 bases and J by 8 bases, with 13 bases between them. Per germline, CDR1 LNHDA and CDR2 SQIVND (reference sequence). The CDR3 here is CASSIPGQNYSPLHF. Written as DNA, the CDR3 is TGTGCCAGTAGTATACCAGGACAGAACTATTCACCCCTCCACTTT.

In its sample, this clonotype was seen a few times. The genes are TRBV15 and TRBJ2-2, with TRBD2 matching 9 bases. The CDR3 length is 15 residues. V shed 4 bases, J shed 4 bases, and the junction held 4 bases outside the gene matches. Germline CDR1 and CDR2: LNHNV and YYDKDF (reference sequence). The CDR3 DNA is TGTGCCACCAGCACCGGACTAGCGTTCACCGGGGAGCTGTTTTTT. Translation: CATSTGLAFTGELFF.

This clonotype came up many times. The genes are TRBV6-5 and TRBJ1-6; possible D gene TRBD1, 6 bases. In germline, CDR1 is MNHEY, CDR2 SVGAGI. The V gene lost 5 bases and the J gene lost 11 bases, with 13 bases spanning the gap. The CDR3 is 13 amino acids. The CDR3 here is CASSVTGEAPLHF. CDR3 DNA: TGTGCCAGCAGTGTGACAGGAGAGGCACCCCTCCACTTT.

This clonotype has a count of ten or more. The CDR3 is CSAPRDTATDTQYF. In DNA form, the CDR3 reads TGCAGTGCTCCGCGGGACACCGCCACAGATACGCAGTATTTT. This rearrangement joins TRBV20-1 to TRBJ2-3, with D perhaps assigned TRBD1 or TRBD2 (6 bases each). Germline V gene lookup returns CDR1 DFQATT and CDR2 SNEGSKA (reference sequence). The CDR3 has 14 amino acids. V was pared by 5 bases and J by 2 bases, with 14 bases between.

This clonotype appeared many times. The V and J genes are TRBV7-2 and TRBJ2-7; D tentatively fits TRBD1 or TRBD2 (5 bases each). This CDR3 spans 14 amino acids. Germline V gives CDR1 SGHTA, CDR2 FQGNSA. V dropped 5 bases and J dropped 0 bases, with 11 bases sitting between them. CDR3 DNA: TGTGCCAGCAGCCCACCCGGGGCCTCCTACGAGCAGTACGTC. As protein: CASSPPGASYEQYV.

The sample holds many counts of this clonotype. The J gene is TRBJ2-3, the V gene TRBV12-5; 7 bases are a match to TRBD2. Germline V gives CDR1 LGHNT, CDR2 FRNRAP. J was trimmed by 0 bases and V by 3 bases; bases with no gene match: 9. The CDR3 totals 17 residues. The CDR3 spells CASGFGTNPTSTDTQYF. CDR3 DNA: TGTGCTAGTGGTTTTGGGACTAACCCAACTAGCACAGATACGCAGTATTTT.